A single sample is the source of the 6 T cell receptor beta chains below, sequenced in a study of cytomegalovirus exposure and HLA in healthy donors. PCR involved 60 Vbeta and 13 Jbeta primers. Here immunoSEQ multiplex PCR was the method, and the copy in TCRdb shows in-frame clones only, minus some. The sample includes 95,000 to 120,000 clones, about 77% of them seen just once. The sample taken for sequencing was PBMCs. All receptors come from a woman in her 30s in good health and CMV-seropositive.

Turning to this clone: At one end, the junction sequence differs from germline, possibly due to a read error. The rearrangement links TRBV7-7 to TRBJ2-5; perhaps TRBD1 as D (6 bases). Germline V CDR1 and CDR2: SSHAT, FNYEAQ (reference sequence). The CDR3 has 15 amino acids. CDR3 sequence: CASSREVGGGETQYF. CDR3 sequence (DNA): TGTGCTAGCAGCCGTGAGGTTGGGGGCGGGGAGACCCAGTACTTC. Complete variable domain (other parts from reference TRBV7-7 and TRBJ2-5): GAGVSQSPRYKVTKRGQDVTLRCDPISSHATLYWYQQALGQGPEFLTYFNYEAQPDKSGLPSDRFSAERPEGSISTLTIQRTEQRDSAMYRCASSREVGGGETQYFGPGTRLLVL.

The rearrangement joins TRBV5-1 to TRBJ2-2; 8 bases agree with TRBD2. V shed 3 bases and J 3 bases; nucleotides not matched to a gene: 10. Germline V gene data show CDR1 as SGHRS and CDR2 as YFSETQ. The CDR3 totals 17 residues. CDR3 sequence: CASSSPAGGADTGELFF. Written as DNA, the CDR3 is TGCGCCAGCAGCTCCCCAGCCGGGGGGGCCGACACCGGGGAGCTGTTTTTT. Based on the CDR3 plus reference TRBV5-1 and TRBJ2-2, the full variable domain is KAGVTQTPRYLIKTRGQQVTLSCSPISGHRSVSWYQQTPGQGLQFLFEYFSETQRNKGNFPGRFSGRQFSNSRSEMNVSTLELGDSALYLCASSSPAGGADTGELFFGEGSRLTVL.

V is TRBV4-2 and J is TRBJ1-2, with TRBD1 as a possible D gene (6 bases). Trimming pared 3 bases from V and 1 base from J, leaving 15 bases between. CDR3 size: 16 residues. The germline V gene encodes CDR1 LGHNA and CDR2 YNFKEQ. CDR3 coding DNA: TGTGCCAGCAGCCAGCTAAATAACAGGGATAACTATGGCTACACCTTC. The encoded protein is CASSQLNNRDNYGYTF.

The rearrangement uses TRBV5-1 and TRBJ2-1; D possibly corresponds to TRBD1 (6 bases). V was clipped by 3 bases and J by 7 bases, with 14 bases between them. Germline assignment: CDR1 SGHRS and CDR2 YFSETQ. CDR3 length: 14 amino acids. This CDR3 reads CASSSGTTENEQFF. CDR3 coding DNA: TGCGCCAGCAGCTCCGGGACAACTGAGAATGAGCAGTTCTTC.

This clone was seen just once. This sequence joins TRBV9 and TRBJ2-1; 10 bases match TRBD2. Germline CDR1 is SGDLS and CDR2 is YYNGEE. This CDR3 is 16 amino acids long. Trimming took 2 bases from V and 6 from J; bases not matched to a gene: 8. In nucleotides, the CDR3 is TGTGCCAGCAGCGTCGGACCCGGGACTAGCGTCAATGAGCAGTTCTTC. It encodes CASSVGPGTSVNEQFF. The variable domain in full, with the rest retrieved from reference TRBV9 and TRBJ2-1, is DSGVTQTPKHLITATGQRVTLRCSPRSGDLSVYWYQQSLDQGLQFLIQYYNGEERAKGNILERFSAQQFPDLHSELNLSSLELGDSALYFCASSVGPGTSVNEQFFGPGTRLTVL.

In regard to this clone: Germline and junction disagree at one end, which may indicate a read error. The CDR3 DNA follows: TGTGCCAGCAGTTACTCCCCCAGTTTT. This gives the protein CASSYSPSF. The rearrangement links TRBV6-5 to TRBJ1-1; D is ambiguous. CDR1 is MNHEY, CDR2 SVGAGI, per germline. The CDR3 covers 9 residues.